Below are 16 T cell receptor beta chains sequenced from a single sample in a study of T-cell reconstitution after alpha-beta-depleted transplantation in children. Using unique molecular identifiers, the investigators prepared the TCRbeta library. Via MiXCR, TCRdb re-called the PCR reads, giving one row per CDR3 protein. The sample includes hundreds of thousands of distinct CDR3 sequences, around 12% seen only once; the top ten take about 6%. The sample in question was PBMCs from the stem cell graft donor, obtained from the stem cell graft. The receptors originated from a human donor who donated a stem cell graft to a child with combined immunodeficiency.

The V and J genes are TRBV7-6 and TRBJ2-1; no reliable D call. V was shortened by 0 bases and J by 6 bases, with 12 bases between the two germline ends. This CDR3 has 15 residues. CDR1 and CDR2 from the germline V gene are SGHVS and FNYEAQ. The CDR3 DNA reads TGTGCCAGCAGCTTAGCCACCGGCCCATCCAATGAGCAGTTCTTC. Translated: CASSLATGPSNEQFF.

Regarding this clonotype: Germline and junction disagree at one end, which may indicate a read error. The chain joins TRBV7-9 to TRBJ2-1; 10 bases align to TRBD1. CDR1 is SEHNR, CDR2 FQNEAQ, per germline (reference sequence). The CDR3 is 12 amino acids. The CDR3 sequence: CASSVMGQGFPF. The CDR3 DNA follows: TGTGCCAGCAGCGTTATGGGACAGGGGTTCCCTTTC.

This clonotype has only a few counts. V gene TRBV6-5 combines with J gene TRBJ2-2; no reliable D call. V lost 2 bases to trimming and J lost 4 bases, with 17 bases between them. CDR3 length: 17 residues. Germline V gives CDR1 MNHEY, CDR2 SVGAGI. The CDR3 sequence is CASSYVGQNKGTGELFF. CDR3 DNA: TGTGCCAGCAGTTACGTAGGCCAGAACAAGGGCACCGGGGAGCTGTTTTTT.

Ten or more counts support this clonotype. The CDR3 nucleotides are TGCGCCAGCAGCCAAGACTCCCGGGGGCCAGATACGCAGTATTTT. This gives the protein CASSQDSRGPDTQYF. The J gene is TRBJ2-3, the V gene TRBV4-3, with D tentatively TRBD1 or TRBD2 (6 bases each). The CDR3 loop spans 15 amino acids. Germline V gene data show CDR1 as LGHNA and CDR2 as YSLEER. Trimming took off 0 bases at V and 4 bases at J, with 11 bases between the two ends.

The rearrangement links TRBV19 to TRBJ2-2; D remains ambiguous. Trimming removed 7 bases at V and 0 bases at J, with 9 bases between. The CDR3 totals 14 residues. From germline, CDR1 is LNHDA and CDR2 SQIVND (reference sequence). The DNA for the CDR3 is TGTGCCAGTAAGGAGACAACGAACACCGGGGAGCTGTTTTTT. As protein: CASKETTNTGELFF.

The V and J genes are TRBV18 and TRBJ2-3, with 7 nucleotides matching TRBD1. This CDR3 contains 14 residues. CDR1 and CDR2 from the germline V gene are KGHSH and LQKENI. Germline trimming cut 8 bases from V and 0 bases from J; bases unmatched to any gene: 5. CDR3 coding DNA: TGTGCCAGCGCTCCGGGACAGAGCACAGATACGCAGTATTTT. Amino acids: CASAPGQSTDTQYF. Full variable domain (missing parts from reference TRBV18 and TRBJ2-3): NAGVMQNPRHLVRRRGQEARLRCSPMKGHSHVYWYRQLPEEGLKFMVYLQKENIIDESGMPKERFSAEFPKEGPSILRIQQVVRGDSAAYFCASAPGQSTDTQYFGPGTRLTVL.

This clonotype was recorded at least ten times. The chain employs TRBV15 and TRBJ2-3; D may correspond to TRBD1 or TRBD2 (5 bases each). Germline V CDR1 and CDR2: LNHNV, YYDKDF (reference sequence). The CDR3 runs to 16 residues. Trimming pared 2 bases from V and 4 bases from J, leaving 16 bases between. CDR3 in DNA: TGTGCCACCAGCAGATGGGGCGTCCAGGGACCAGATACGCAGTATTTT. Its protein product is CATSRWGVQGPDTQYF.

The CDR3 sequence: CASSSLFSNQPQHF. The CDR3 bases are TGTGCCAGCAGCTCCCTCTTTAGCAATCAGCCCCAGCATTTT. V usage is TRBV7-9 and J usage is TRBJ1-5; no clear D gene. The V gene's germline CDR1 is SEHNR and CDR2 FQNEAQ (reference sequence). CDR3 length: 14 amino acids. The ends were cut back, 4 bases at V and 0 bases at J, with 7 bases in the middle.

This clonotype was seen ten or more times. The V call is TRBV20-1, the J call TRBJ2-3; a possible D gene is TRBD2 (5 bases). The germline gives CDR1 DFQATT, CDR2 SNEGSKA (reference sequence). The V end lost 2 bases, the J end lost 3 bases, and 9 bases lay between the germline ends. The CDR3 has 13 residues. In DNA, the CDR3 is TGCAGTGCTAGACCACTAGGGACAGATACGCAGTATTTT. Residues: CSARPLGTDTQYF.

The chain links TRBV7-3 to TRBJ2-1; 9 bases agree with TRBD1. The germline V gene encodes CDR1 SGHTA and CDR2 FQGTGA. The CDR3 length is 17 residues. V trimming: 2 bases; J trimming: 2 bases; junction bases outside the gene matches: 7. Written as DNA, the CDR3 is TGTGCCAGCAGCTTAGTGTCCGGGACAGGGCCCTACAATGAGCAGTTCTTC. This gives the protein CASSLVSGTGPYNEQFF.

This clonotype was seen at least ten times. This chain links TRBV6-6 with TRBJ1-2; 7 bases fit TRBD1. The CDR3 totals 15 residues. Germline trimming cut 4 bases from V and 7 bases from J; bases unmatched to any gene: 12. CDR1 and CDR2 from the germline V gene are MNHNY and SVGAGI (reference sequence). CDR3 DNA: TGTGCCAGCAGTTCACGACAGGGAACTTTGGCTGGCTACACCTTC. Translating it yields CASSSRQGTLAGYTF.

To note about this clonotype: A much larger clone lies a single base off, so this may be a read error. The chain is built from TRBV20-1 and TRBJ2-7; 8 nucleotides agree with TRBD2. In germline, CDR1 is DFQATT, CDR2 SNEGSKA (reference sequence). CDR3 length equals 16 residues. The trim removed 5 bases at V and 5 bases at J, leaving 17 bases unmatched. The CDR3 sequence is CSAAPPGAGGVNEQYF. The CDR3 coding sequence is TGCAGTGCTGCCCCACCAGGTGCGGGAGGAGTCAACGAGCAGTACTTC.

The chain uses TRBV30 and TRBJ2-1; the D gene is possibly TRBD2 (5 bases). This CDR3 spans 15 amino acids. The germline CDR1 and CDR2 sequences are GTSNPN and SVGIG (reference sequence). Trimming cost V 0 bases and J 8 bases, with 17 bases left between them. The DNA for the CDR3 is TGTGCCTGGAGTGTTGTGGGAGTAGGATTGGATGAGCAGTTCTTC. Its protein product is CAWSVVGVGLDEQFF. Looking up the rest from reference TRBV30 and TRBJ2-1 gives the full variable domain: SQTIHQWPATLVQPVGSPLSLECTVEGTSNPNLYWYRQAAGRGLQLLFYSVGIGQISSEVPQNLSASRPQDRQFILSSKKLLLSDSGFYLCAWSVVGVGLDEQFFGPGTRLTVL.

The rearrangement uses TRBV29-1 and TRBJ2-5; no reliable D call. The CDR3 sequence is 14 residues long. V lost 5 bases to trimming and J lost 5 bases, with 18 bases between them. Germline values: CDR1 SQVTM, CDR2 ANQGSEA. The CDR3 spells CSVQGHGYTETQYF. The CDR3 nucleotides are TGCAGCGTTCAAGGTCACGGGTATACGGAGACCCAGTACTTC.

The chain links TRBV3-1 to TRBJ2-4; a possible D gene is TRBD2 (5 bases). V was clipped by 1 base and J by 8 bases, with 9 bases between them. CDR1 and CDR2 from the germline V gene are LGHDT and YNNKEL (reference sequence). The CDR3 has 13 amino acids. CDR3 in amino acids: CASSQGPGDIQYF. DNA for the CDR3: TGTGCCAGCAGCCAAGGACCCGGGGACATTCAGTACTTC.

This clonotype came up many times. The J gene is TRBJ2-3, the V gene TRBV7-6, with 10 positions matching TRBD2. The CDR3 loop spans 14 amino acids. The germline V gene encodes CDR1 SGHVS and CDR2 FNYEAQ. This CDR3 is CASAGLAVTDTQYF. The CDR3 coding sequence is TGTGCGTCCGCCGGACTAGCGGTCACAGATACGCAGTATTTT. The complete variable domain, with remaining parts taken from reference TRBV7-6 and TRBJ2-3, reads GAGVSQSPRYKVTKRGQDVALRCDPISGHVSLYWYRQALGQGPEFLTYFNYEAQQDKSGLPNDRFSAERPEGSISTLTIQRTEQRDSAMYRCASAGLAVTDTQYFGPGTRLTVL.